Included here is one T cell receptor (beta chain) sequence, with context. These data are taken from a study of blood T cell repertoires in COVID-19. For the study at large: Collection of acute and convalescent COVID-19 samples took place in the United States, Italy and Spain.

V lost 3 bases and J lost 6, with 14 bases in between. The germline V gene encodes CDR1 MDHEN and CDR2 SYDVKM. The CDR3 covers 15 residues. In the original processing: Estimates of nucleated cell counts were drawn from the amplification of reference gene primers. Produced via immunoSEQ multiplex PCR; TCRdb's table is partial and in-frame only. V and J calls plus clone size are reproduced from that table; the DNA served to infer D and trimming. The sample lists 30,000 to 40,000 clones, roughly 90% occurring once. This clonotype originated in an older man with active COVID-19. The genes are TRBV28 and TRBJ2-2; the D gene is possibly TRBD2 (7 bases). The sample consisted of peripheral blood. The CDR3 here is CASSLGGHNPGELFF. For the CDR3, the DNA is TGTGCCAGCAGTTTGGGGGGGCACAACCCCGGGGAGCTGTTTTTT.